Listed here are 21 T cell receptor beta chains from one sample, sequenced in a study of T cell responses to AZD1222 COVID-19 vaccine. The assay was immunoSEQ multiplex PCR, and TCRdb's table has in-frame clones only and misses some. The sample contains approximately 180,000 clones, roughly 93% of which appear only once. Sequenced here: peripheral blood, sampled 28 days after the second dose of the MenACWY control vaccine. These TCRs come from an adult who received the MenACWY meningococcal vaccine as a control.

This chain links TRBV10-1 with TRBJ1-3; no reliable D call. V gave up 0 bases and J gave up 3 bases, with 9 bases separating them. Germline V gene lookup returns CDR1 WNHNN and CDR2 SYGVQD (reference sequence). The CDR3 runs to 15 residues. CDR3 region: CASSESGRIGNTIYF. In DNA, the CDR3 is TGCGCCAGCAGTGAGTCCGGACGCATTGGAAACACCATATATTTT.

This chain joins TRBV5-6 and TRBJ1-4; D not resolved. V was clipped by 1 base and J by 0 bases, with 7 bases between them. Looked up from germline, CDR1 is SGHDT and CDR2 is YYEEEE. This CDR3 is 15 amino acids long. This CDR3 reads CASSLLRATNEKLFF. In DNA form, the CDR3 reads TGTGCCAGCAGCTTGCTGAGGGCAACTAATGAAAAACTGTTTTTT.

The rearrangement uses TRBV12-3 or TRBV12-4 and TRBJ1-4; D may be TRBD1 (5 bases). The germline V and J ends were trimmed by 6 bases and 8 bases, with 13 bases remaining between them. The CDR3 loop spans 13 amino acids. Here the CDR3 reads CASSRDLGEKLFF. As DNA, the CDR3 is TGTGCCAGCAGCCGGGACCTAGGGGAAAAACTGTTTTTT.

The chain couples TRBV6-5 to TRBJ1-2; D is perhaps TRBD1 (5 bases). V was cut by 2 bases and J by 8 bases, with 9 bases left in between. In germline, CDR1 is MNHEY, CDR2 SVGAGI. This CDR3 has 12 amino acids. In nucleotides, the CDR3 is TGTGCCAGCAGTTACCCGGGGCGCGGCTACACCTTC. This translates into CASSYPGRGYTF.

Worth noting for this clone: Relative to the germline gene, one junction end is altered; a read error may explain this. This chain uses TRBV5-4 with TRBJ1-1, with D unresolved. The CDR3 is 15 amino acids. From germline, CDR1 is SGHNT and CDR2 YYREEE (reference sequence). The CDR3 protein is CASRLGGQTNTEAFF. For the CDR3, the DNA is TGTGCCAGCAGATTGGGCGGTCAGACAAACACTGAAGCTTTCTTT.

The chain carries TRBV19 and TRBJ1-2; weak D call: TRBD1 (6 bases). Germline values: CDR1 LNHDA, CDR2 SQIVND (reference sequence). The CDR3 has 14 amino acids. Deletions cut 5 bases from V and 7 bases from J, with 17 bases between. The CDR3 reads CASSLQGIVGGYTF. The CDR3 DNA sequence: TGTGCCAGTAGTCTTCAGGGGATAGTAGGTGGCTACACCTTC.

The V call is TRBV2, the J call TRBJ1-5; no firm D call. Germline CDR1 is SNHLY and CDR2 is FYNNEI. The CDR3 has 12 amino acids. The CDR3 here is CGSGGNNQPQHF. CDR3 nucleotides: TGTGGGTCGGGCGGAAATAATCAGCCCCAGCATTTT.

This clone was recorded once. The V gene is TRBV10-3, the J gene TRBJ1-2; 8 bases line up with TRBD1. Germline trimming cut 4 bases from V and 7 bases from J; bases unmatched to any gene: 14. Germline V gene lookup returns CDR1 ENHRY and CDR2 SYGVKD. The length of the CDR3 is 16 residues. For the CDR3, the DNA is TGTGCCATCAGTGGATCTACAGGGGGATCCTCTGGTGGCTACACCTTC. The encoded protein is CAISGSTGGSSGGYTF.

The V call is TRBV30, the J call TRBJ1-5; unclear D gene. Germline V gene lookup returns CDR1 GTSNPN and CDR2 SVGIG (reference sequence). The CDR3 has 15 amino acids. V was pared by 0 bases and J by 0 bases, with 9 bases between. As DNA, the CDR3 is TGTGCCTGGAGTGTAGGAGTCCCTAGCAATCAGCCCCAGCATTTT. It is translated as CAWSVGVPSNQPQHF.

The CDR3 sequence: CASQEGVLRNQPQHF. DNA of the CDR3: TGTGCCAGCCAAGAGGGGGTTTTGCGCAATCAGCCCCAGCATTTT. This rearrangement joins TRBV2 to TRBJ1-5, with a possible D match to TRBD1 (6 bases). Germline assignment: CDR1 SNHLY and CDR2 FYNNEI. This CDR3 spans 15 amino acids. V dropped 8 bases and J dropped 2 bases, with 16 bases sitting between them.

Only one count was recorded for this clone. The CDR3 region has the DNA TGTGCCAGCGCGCCGGGCCAGGGACACACTGAAGCTTTCTTT. As protein: CASAPGQGHTEAFF. The chain carries TRBV7-2 and TRBJ1-1, with D tentatively TRBD1 (5 bases). CDR3 length equals 14 residues. Trimming removed 8 bases from V and 3 bases from J, with 16 bases in between. Germline assignment: CDR1 SGHTA and CDR2 FQGNSA. The whole variable domain, filled in from reference TRBV7-2 and TRBJ1-1, reads GAGVSQSPSNKVTEKGKDVELRCDPISGHTALYWYRQSLGQGLEFLIYFQGNSAPDKSGLPSDRFSAERTGGSVSTLTIQRTQQEDSAVYLCASAPGQGHTEAFFGQGTRLTVV.

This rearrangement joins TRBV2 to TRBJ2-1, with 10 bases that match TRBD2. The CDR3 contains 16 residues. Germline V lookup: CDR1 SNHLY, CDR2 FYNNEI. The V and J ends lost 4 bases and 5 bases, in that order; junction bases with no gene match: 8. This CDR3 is CASSVPSGRSDNEQFF. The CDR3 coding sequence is TGTGCCAGCAGTGTACCTAGCGGGAGATCAGACAATGAGCAGTTCTTC.

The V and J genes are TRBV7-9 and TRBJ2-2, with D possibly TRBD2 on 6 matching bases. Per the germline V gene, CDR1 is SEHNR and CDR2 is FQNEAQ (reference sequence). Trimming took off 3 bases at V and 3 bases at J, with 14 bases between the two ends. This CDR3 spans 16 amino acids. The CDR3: CASSFSRGGYTGELFF. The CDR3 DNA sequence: TGTGCCAGCAGCTTTTCGCGGGGCGGATACACCGGGGAGCTGTTTTTT.

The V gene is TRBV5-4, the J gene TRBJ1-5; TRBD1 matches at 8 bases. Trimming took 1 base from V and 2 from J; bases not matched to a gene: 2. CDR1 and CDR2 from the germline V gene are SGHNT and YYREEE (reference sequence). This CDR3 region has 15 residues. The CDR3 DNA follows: TGTGCCAGCAGCTTGCAGGGGGCCGGCAATCAGCCCCAGCATTTT. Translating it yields CASSLQGAGNQPQHF.

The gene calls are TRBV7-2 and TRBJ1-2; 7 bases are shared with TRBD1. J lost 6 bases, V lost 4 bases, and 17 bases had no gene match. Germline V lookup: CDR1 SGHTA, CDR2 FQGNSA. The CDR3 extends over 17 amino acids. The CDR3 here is CASSSLVAYRGTNGYTF. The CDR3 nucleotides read TGTGCCAGCAGCTCCCTCGTTGCTTACAGGGGAACAAATGGCTACACCTTC.

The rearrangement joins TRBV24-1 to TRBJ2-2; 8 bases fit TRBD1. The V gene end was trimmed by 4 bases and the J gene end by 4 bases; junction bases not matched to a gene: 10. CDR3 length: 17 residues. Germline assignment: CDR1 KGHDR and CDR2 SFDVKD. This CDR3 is CATSESRGTGGTGELFF. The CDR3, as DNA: TGTGCCACCAGTGAGTCGCGCGGGACAGGAGGCACCGGGGAGCTGTTTTTT.

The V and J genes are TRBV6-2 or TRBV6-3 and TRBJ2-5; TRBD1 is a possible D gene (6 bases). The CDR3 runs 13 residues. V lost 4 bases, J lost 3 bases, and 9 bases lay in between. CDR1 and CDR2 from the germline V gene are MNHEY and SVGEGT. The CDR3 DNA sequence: TGTGCCAGCAGTTTCGGACAGAAAGAGACCCAGTACTTC. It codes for CASSFGQKETQYF.

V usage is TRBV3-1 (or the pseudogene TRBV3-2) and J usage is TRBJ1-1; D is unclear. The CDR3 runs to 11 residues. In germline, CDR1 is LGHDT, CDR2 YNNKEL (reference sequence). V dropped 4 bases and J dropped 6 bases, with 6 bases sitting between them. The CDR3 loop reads CASSRAAEAFF. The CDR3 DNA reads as TGTGCCAGCAGCCGGGCGGCTGAAGCTTTCTTT.

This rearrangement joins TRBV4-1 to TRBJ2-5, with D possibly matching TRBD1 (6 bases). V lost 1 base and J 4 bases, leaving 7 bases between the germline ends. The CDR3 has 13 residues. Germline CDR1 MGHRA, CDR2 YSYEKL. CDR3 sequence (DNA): TGCGCCAGCAGCCAAGGACAGGTAGAGACCCAGTACTTC. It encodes CASSQGQVETQYF.

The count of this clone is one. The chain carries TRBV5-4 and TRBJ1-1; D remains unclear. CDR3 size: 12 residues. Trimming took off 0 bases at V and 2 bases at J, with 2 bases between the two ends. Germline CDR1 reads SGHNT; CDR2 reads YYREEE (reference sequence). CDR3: CASSLVNTEAFF. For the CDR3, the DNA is TGTGCCAGCAGCTTGGTAAACACTGAAGCTTTCTTT.

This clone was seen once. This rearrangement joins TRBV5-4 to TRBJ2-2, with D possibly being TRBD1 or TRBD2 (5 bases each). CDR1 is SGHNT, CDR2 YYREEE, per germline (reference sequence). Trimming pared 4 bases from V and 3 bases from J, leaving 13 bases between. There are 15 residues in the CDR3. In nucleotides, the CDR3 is TGTGCCAGCAGCCCACGGGACCGGTACACCGGGGAGCTGTTTTTT. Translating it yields CASSPRDRYTGELFF.